This T cell receptor beta chain was documented in a study of cytomegalovirus exposure and HLA in healthy donors. Whole-study results and caveats: A link between a missense DCLRE1C variant and TCR beta V- and J-gene trimming emerged from a later analysis. Segments of the TCR beta V type were, in most cases, productive about 87% or about 30% of the time in an earlier analysis.

Trimming cost V 4 bases and J 3 bases; bases outside gene matches: 4. Germline assignment: CDR1 SGHRS and CDR2 YFSETQ. CDR3 size: 15 residues. About this clone itself: Antigen specificity is unknown.

PCR was performed using 60 Vbeta and 13 Jbeta primers. Repertoires were generated with immunoSEQ multiplex PCR, while TCRdb's copy carries only in-frame clones and drops some. The repertoire consists of 90,000 to 120,000 clones, with roughly 70% occurring once and the leading ten covering around 13%. The gene calls are TRBV5-1 and TRBJ1-4; 9 nucleotides agree with TRBD1. The clonotype originates from a woman aged 40 to 50 in good health and CMV-seropositive. Sequencing input: PBMCs. CDR3 loop: CASSPQGAANEKLFF. The CDR3 nucleotides read TGCGCCAGCAGCCCACAGGGGGCGGCTAATGAAAAACTGTTTTTT.